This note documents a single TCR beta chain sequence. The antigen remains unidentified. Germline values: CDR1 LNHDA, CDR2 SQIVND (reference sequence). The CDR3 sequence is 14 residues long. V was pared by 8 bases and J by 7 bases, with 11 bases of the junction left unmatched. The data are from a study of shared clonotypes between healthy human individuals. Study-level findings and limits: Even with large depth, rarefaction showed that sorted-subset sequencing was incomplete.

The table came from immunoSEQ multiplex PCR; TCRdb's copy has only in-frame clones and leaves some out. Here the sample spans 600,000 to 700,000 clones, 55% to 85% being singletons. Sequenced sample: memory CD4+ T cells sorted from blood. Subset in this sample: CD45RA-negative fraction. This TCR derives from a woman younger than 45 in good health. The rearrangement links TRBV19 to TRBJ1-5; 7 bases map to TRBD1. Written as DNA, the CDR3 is TGTGCCAGTGGGATCCAGGGGGTGGAACAGCCCCAGCATTTT. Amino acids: CASGIQGVEQPQHF.